This T cell receptor (beta chain) came from a study of cytomegalovirus exposure and HLA in healthy donors. PCR was performed using 60 Vbeta and 13 Jbeta primers. Some clones are missing from TCRdb's copy, which holds only in-frame ones; the method was immunoSEQ multiplex PCR. Of about 150,000 clones listed, over 60% are singletons. Trimming took off 10 bases at V and 4 bases at J, with 20 bases between the two ends. This CDR3 spans 16 amino acids. Germline V CDR1 and CDR2: MDHEN, SYDVKM. Findings and caveats of the study: As a later analysis showed, a missense DCLRE1C variant was linked to trimming of TCR beta V- and J-genes. TCR beta sequences reportedly predicted most subjects' HLA-A and HLA-B alleles accurately. A classifier reportedly called cytomegalovirus status with high sensitivity and specificity. Being indistinguishable, some V segments were excluded, TRBV6-2 and TRBV6-3 among them.

A note on this clone: Antigen specificity is unknown.

The sequence derives from a woman under 40 in good health and CMV-seropositive. The sample was PBMCs. V usage is TRBV28 and J usage is TRBJ1-6; D might be TRBD1 (6 bases). The CDR3 DNA is TGTGCCACCCAAATCCTACAGGGCCAATATAATTCACCCCTCCACTTT. Translating it yields CATQILQGQYNSPLHF.